The source of this TCR beta chain is a study of blood T cell repertoires in COVID-19. Whole-study context: Acute-phase and convalescent COVID-19 samples originated in the United States, Italy and Spain. The analysed material was cDNA or gDNA that came from T cells, B-cell-depleted T cells, or PBMCs.

In the authors' workflow: Counts of nucleated cells, estimated from reference gene primer amplification, were obtained. Profiled with immunoSEQ multiplex PCR; TCRdb holds only in-frame clones, not every one. V and J calls and clone size come straight from that table; D and trimming were deduced from the DNA. The repertoire holds 100,000 to 120,000 clones, with about three quarters as singletons. This CDR3 region has 15 residues. V lost 2 bases, J lost 2 bases, and 9 bases lay in between. Germline CDR1 and CDR2: LGHDT and YNNKEL (reference sequence). This clone was observed a single time. This chain uses TRBV3-1 (or the pseudogene TRBV3-2) with TRBJ1-4; D gene uncertain. Sequencing used peripheral blood. The source is a woman in her 40s with acute or convalescent COVID-19. CDR3 loop: CASSQHRVTNEKLFF. The DNA for the CDR3 is TGTGCCAGCAGCCAACATCGAGTGACTAATGAAAAACTGTTTTTT.